Below, 29 T cell receptor beta chains from the same sample are listed, as sequenced in a study of cytomegalovirus exposure and HLA in healthy donors. The study ran its PCR with 60 Vbeta and 13 Jbeta primers. Sequencing was performed with immunoSEQ multiplex PCR; in TCRdb, only in-frame clones are kept and a portion is missing. This table has about 120,000 clones, roughly four fifths appearing once. The specimen sequenced was PBMCs. These receptor sequences come from a woman aged 25 to 39 in good health and CMV-seropositive.

The chain couples TRBV7-2 to TRBJ2-3; the match to TRBD2 covers 14 bases. The CDR3 runs 16 residues. Germline lookup yields CDR1 SGHTA and CDR2 FQGNSA. V shed 4 bases, J shed 6 bases, and the junction held 6 bases outside the gene matches. CDR3 residues: CASSSGTSGGKDTQYF. The CDR3 region has the DNA TGTGCCAGCAGCTCCGGGACTAGCGGGGGAAAGGATACGCAGTATTTT.

The genes are TRBV18 and TRBJ2-2; D unresolved. This CDR3 spans 11 amino acids. With 3 bases removed from V and 7 bases from J, the gap between germline ends came to 3 bases. CDR1 and CDR2 (germline): KGHSH, LQKENI. In nucleotides, the CDR3 is TGTGCCAGCTCACCGAGCGGGGAGCTGTTTTTT. This gives the protein CASSPSGELFF.

The DNA of the CDR3 is TGTGCCAGCAATCCGCCGGACAGGGGGCGGGATCAGCCCCAGCATTTT. It encodes CASNPPDRGRDQPQHF. This rearrangement joins TRBV28 to TRBJ1-5; 11 bases agree with TRBD1. Losses at the gene ends were 7 bases for V and 5 bases for J; bases not matched to a gene: 10. Germline lookup yields CDR1 MDHEN and CDR2 SYDVKM. The CDR3 totals 16 residues.

This clone was detected only a few times. The chain recombines TRBV15 with TRBJ2-7; 7 nucleotides match TRBD1. The germline V gene has CDR1 LNHNV and CDR2 YYDKDF (reference sequence). The trim removed 2 bases at V and 4 bases at J, leaving 14 bases unmatched. CDR3 length equals 17 residues. This chain's CDR3 is CATSRPGTSGGVYEQYF. CDR3 in DNA: TGTGCCACCAGCAGACCGGGCACCTCAGGGGGAGTATACGAGCAGTACTTC.

This clone was counted a single time. This rearrangement joins TRBV18 to TRBJ2-3; weak D call: TRBD2 (6 bases). CDR1 is KGHSH and CDR2 is LQKENI in the germline V gene. The CDR3 is made up of 13 amino acids. The V gene lost 3 bases and the J gene lost 7 bases, with 11 bases spanning the gap. The CDR3 spells CASSPGLDHTQYF. For the CDR3, the DNA is TGTGCCAGCTCACCGGGACTCGACCATACGCAGTATTTT.

A single count supports this clone. The V and J genes are TRBV16 and TRBJ1-6; 7 bases are shared with TRBD1. V shed 1 base, J shed 0 bases, and the junction held 3 bases outside the gene matches. CDR3 length: 17 amino acids. The germline CDR1 and CDR2 sequences are KGHSY and FQNENV. The DNA of the CDR3 is TGTGCCAGCAGCCAATACGGGGACAGCTCCTATAATTCACCCCTCCACTTT. Translation: CASSQYGDSSYNSPLHF.

The rearrangement uses TRBV28 and TRBJ1-1; unclear D gene. The CDR3 has 15 residues. Trimming cost V 5 bases and J 1 base, with 14 bases left between them. Germline V CDR1 and CDR2: MDHEN, SYDVKM. The CDR3 nucleotides are TGTGCCAGCAGTCCCCCAGAGGGTCGGAACACTGAAGCTTTCTTT. Protein: CASSPPEGRNTEAFF.

This rearrangement joins TRBV30 to TRBJ2-7, with a weak D call TRBD1 (6 bases). The CDR3 has 14 residues. V gave up 5 bases and J gave up 1 base, with 15 bases separating them. Germline CDR1 reads GTSNPN; CDR2 reads SVGIG (reference sequence). The CDR3 DNA reads TGTGCCTGGGCGGACAGTCCCCCTTCCTACGAGCAGTACTTC. It encodes CAWADSPPSYEQYF.

The chain links TRBV4-3 to TRBJ2-2; 7 bases line up with TRBD2. The J segment lost 11 bases and the V segment lost 0 bases, leaving 9 bases of the junction unmatched. The V gene's germline CDR1 is LGHNA and CDR2 YSLEER. The CDR3 length is 15 residues. CDR3 sequence reads: CASSQDISGVGELFF. In DNA, the CDR3 is TGCGCCAGCAGCCAAGATATCAGCGGGGTAGGAGAGCTGTTTTTT.

The chain has TRBV19 and TRBJ2-3, with D possibly being TRBD1 (6 bases). The CDR3 sequence is 14 residues long. CDR1 LNHDA and CDR2 SQIVND come from the germline V gene (reference sequence). V gave up 10 bases and J gave up 2 bases, with 16 bases separating them. The CDR3 sequence: CATRVTGPTDTQYF. CDR3 in DNA: TGTGCCACGCGGGTCACAGGGCCCACAGATACGCAGTATTTT.

The CDR3 here is CASSLAPSGGRDEQFF. Written as DNA, the CDR3 is TGCGCCAGCAGCTTGGCCCCAAGCGGGGGCAGGGATGAGCAGTTCTTC. The J gene is TRBJ2-1, the V gene TRBV5-1, with 8 bases lining up with TRBD2. With V trimmed by 0 bases and J by 8 bases, 10 bases remained unmatched. The germline CDR1 and CDR2 sequences are SGHRS and YFSETQ. The CDR3 has 16 amino acids.

The gene calls are TRBV9 and TRBJ1-6; 7 bases agree with TRBD1. The germline CDR1 and CDR2 sequences are SGDLS and YYNGEE. V gave up 4 bases and J gave up 9 bases; unmatched junction bases: 7. The length of the CDR3 is 14 residues. The CDR3 DNA follows: TGTGCCAGCAGCTCCGGGACAGCAAGTTCACCCCTCCACTTT. Residues: CASSSGTASSPLHF.

This clone has more than one count but fewer than ten. The V call is TRBV29-1, the J call TRBJ2-3; TRBD1 matches at 8 bases. CDR3 length equals 14 residues. CDR1 and CDR2 from the germline V gene are SQVTM and ANQGSEA. Trimming took 5 bases from V and 2 from J; bases not matched to a gene: 6. The CDR3, as DNA: TGCAGCGTTAAGCAGGGGGCTCCCACAGATACGCAGTATTTT. This translates into CSVKQGAPTDTQYF.

The J gene is TRBJ2-5, the V gene TRBV29-1, with 10 bases that match TRBD2. The CDR3 contains 16 residues. V trimming: 4 bases; J trimming: 4 bases; junction bases outside the gene matches: 12. Per germline, CDR1 SQVTM and CDR2 ANQGSEA. The CDR3 reads CSVGWGAGGPGETQYF. DNA of the CDR3: TGCAGCGTTGGGTGGGGAGCGGGGGGGCCTGGAGAGACCCAGTACTTC.

The chain combines TRBV2 with TRBJ1-2; 8 bases are a match to TRBD1. The V gene end was trimmed by 6 bases and the J gene end by 4 bases; junction bases not matched to a gene: 7. The CDR3 runs to 14 residues. Germline V CDR1 and CDR2: SNHLY, FYNNEI. CDR3 sequence: CASSPDRAFYGYTF. The DNA for the CDR3 is TGTGCCAGCAGCCCGGACAGGGCCTTCTATGGCTACACCTTC. The whole variable domain, filled in from reference TRBV2 and TRBJ1-2, reads EPEVTQTPSHQVTQMGQEVILRCVPISNHLYFYWYRQILGQKVEFLVSFYNNEISEKSEIFDDQFSVERPDGSNFTLKIRSTKLEDSAMYFCASSPDRAFYGYTFGSGTRLTVV.

This chain connects TRBV6-5 to TRBJ2-7, with TRBD1 matching over 10 bases. The CDR3 consists of 14 residues. V was pared by 6 bases and J by 2 bases, with 4 bases of the junction left unmatched. Germline loops: CDR1 MNHEY, CDR2 SVGAGI. In DNA, the CDR3 is TGTGCCAGCAGCCGACAGGGGGCACCCTACGAGCAGTACTTC. This translates into CASSRQGAPYEQYF.

J is TRBJ1-1 and V is TRBV7-7; D gene uncertain. CDR3 length equals 13 residues. V was shortened by 3 bases and J by 3 bases, with 8 bases between the two germline ends. CDR1 and CDR2 from the germline V gene are SSHAT and FNYEAQ (reference sequence). The CDR3 nucleotides read TGTGCCAGCAGCTTCGCCCGGGACACTGAAGCTTTCTTT. It translates to CASSFARDTEAFF.

This sequence joins TRBV7-2 and TRBJ2-7; 10 bases map to TRBD2. This CDR3 spans 15 amino acids. CDR1 SGHTA and CDR2 FQGNSA come from the germline V gene. After removal of 4 bases from V and 3 bases from J, the junction contained 6 bases not matched to a gene. In DNA, the CDR3 is TGTGCCAGCAGCTCAGCGGGGGGGGGACTCTACGAGCAGTACTTC. This translates into CASSSAGGGLYEQYF.

This chain links TRBV4-2 with TRBJ1-4; 11 nucleotides line up with TRBD1. The CDR3 spans 14 residues. The V and J ends lost 5 bases and 7 bases, in that order; junction bases with no gene match: 3. In germline, CDR1 is LGHNA, CDR2 YNFKEQ. The CDR3 DNA is TGTGCCAGCAGCTCCGGGACAGGGGGTGAAAAACTGTTTTTT. Translated: CASSSGTGGEKLFF.

CDR3 residues: CASSPDRPANYGYTF. Here the CDR3 DNA reads TGTGCCAGCAGCCCAGACAGACCAGCTAACTATGGCTACACCTTC. The V and J genes are TRBV7-2 and TRBJ1-2; D may be TRBD1 (5 bases). Germline-derived CDR1 and CDR2 are SGHTA and FQGNSA. The V end lost 5 bases, the J end lost 0 bases, and 13 bases lay between the germline ends. The CDR3 is 15 residues long.

V and J are TRBV27 and TRBJ1-2, with 8 bases fitting TRBD1. This CDR3 has 14 amino acids. V gave up 7 bases and J gave up 0 bases; unmatched junction bases: 4. CDR1 MNHEY and CDR2 SMNVEV come from the germline V gene (reference sequence). CDR3 loop: CASTSDRANYGYTF. CDR3 nucleotide sequence: TGTGCCAGCACCTCGGACAGGGCTAACTATGGCTACACCTTC.

This clone has only one observation. This chain uses TRBV30 with TRBJ1-1; D gene unclear. The CDR3 spans 11 residues. The V gene lost 2 bases and the J gene lost 7 bases, with 8 bases spanning the gap. The germline V gene encodes CDR1 GTSNPN and CDR2 SVGIG (reference sequence). CDR3 in DNA: TGTGCCTGGAGTCGAACCGGTGAAGCTTTCTTT. Protein sequence: CAWSRTGEAFF.

The genes are TRBV18 and TRBJ1-2; no clear D gene. CDR3 length: 13 residues. V was pared by 5 bases and J by 4 bases, with 11 bases between. Germline V gene lookup returns CDR1 KGHSH and CDR2 LQKENI. This chain's CDR3 is CASSDRQAYGYTF. The CDR3 DNA follows: TGTGCCAGCTCAGACCGGCAGGCCTATGGCTACACCTTC.

The gene calls are TRBV5-1 and TRBJ2-3; possibly TRBD1 for D (5 bases). V gave up 0 bases and J gave up 0 bases, with 11 bases separating them. This CDR3 region has 16 residues. CDR1 and CDR2 from the germline V gene are SGHRS and YFSETQ. The CDR3 sequence is CASSLGGRSSTDTQYF. CDR3 nucleotides: TGCGCCAGCAGCTTGGGGGGCAGATCTAGCACAGATACGCAGTATTTT.

The chain is built from TRBV5-1 and TRBJ2-1; D possibly corresponds to TRBD1 (6 bases). V was pared by 3 bases and J by 12 bases, with 22 bases between. Germline CDR1 reads SGHRS; CDR2 reads YFSETQ. The CDR3 is made up of 15 amino acids. The CDR3 DNA reads as TGCGCCAGCAGCTCCAAAGACAGTGGAAGGGGGTCGCAGTTCTTC. Translated: CASSSKDSGRGSQFF.

This chain joins TRBV6-5 and TRBJ1-1; D possibly corresponds to TRBD1 (5 bases). This CDR3 is 11 amino acids long. The germline gives CDR1 MNHEY, CDR2 SVGAGI. Trimming removed 2 bases from V and 9 bases from J, with 7 bases in between. CDR3 sequence reads: CASSYGGKAFF. The CDR3 DNA sequence: TGTGCCAGCAGTTACGGGGGGAAAGCTTTCTTT.

The chain recombines TRBV28 with TRBJ1-1, with D hard to call. Germline loops: CDR1 MDHEN, CDR2 SYDVKM. CDR3 size: 13 residues. The V end lost 3 bases, the J end lost 6 bases, and 11 bases lay between the germline ends. The CDR3 loop reads CASSFSGVAEAFF. DNA of the CDR3: TGTGCCAGCAGTTTTTCCGGGGTTGCTGAAGCTTTCTTT.

The CDR3: CASSPAGTGTEAFF. DNA of the CDR3: TGTGCCAGCAGCCCAGCGGGGACAGGGACTGAAGCTTTCTTT. The chain recombines TRBV7-6 with TRBJ1-1; 9 bases map to TRBD1. V shed 5 bases, J shed 5 bases, and the junction held 6 bases outside the gene matches. In germline, CDR1 is SGHVS, CDR2 FNYEAQ. This CDR3 has 14 amino acids.

The chain uses TRBV2 and TRBJ1-3; TRBD1 might be the D (6 bases). The CDR3 loop spans 15 amino acids. The V gene lost 6 bases and the J gene lost 0 bases, with 12 bases spanning the gap. CDR1 SNHLY and CDR2 FYNNEI come from the germline V gene. CDR3 amino acids: CASSGTSNSGNTIYF. In nucleotides, the CDR3 is TGTGCCAGCAGCGGGACATCAAACTCTGGAAACACCATATATTTT. Full variable domain (rest looked up from reference TRBV2 and TRBJ1-3): EPEVTQTPSHQVTQMGQEVILRCVPISNHLYFYWYRQILGQKVEFLVSFYNNEISEKSEIFDDQFSVERPDGSNFTLKIRSTKLEDSAMYFCASSGTSNSGNTIYFGEGSWLTVV.